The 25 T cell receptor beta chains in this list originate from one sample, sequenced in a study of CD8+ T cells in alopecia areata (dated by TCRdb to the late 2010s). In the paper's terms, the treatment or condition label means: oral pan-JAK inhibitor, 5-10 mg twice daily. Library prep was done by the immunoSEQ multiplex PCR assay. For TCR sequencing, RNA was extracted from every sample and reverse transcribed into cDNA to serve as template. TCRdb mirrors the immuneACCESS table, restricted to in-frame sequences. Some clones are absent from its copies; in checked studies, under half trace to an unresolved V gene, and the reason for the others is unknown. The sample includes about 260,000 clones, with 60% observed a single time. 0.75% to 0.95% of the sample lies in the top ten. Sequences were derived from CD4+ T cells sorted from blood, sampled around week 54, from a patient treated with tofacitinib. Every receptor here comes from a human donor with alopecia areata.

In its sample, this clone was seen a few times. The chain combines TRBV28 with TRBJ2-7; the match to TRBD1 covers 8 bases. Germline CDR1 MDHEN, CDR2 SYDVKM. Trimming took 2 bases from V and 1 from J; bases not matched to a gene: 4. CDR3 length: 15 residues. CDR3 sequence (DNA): TGTGCCAGCAGTTTACTTGACAGGGGATCCTACGAGCAGTACTTC. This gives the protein CASSLLDRGSYEQYF.

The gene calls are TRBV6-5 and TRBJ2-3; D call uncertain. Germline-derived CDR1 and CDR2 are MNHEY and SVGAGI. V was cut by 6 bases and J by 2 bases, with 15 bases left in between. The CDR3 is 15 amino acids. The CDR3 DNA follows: TGTGCCAGCAGAGCACGACGGGTGTTCACAGATACGCAGTATTTT. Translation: CASRARRVFTDTQYF.

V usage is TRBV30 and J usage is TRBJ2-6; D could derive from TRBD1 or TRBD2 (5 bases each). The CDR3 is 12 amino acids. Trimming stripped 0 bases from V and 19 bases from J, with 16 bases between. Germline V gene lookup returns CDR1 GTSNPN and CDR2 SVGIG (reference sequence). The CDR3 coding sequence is TGTGCCTGGAGTGTGTCTACCCAGGGAGCAACTTTC. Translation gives CAWSVSTQGATF.

The CDR3 region is CACGTVDYTF. CDR3 sequence (DNA): TGTGCCTGTGGAACGGTTGACTACACCTTC. This rearrangement joins TRBV30 to TRBJ1-2; D not certain. The CDR3 is made up of 10 amino acids. Germline V gene data show CDR1 as GTSNPN and CDR2 as SVGIG (reference sequence). V lost 6 bases and J lost 10, with 12 bases in between.

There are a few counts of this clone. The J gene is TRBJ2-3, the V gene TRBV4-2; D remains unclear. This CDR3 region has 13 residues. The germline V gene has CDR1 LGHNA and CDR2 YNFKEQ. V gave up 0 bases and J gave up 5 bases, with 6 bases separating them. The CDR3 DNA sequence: TGTGCCAGCAGCCAAGATCGGTTAGATACGCAGTATTTT. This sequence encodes CASSQDRLDTQYF.

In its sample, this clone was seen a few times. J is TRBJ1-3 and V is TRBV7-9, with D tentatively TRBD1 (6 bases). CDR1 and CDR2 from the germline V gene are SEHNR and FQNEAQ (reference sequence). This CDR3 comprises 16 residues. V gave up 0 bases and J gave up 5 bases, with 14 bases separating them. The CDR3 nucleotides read TGTGCCAGCAGCTTAGCGCTTTCAGGGGATCGAAACACCATATATTTT. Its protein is CASSLALSGDRNTIYF. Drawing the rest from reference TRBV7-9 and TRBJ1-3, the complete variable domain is DTGVSQNPRHKITKRGQNVTFRCDPISEHNRLYWYRQTLGQGPEFLTYFQNEAQLEKSRLLSDRFSAERPKGSFSTLEIQRTEQGDSAMYLCASSLALSGDRNTIYFGEGSWLTVV.

The CDR3: CSVSSYNEQFF. Written as DNA, the CDR3 is TGCAGCGTGAGCTCCTACAATGAGCAGTTCTTC. The V and J genes are TRBV29-1 and TRBJ2-1; no reliable D call. Looked up from germline, CDR1 is SQVTM and CDR2 is ANQGSEA. This CDR3 spans 11 amino acids. Between the trimmed V and J ends, which lost 6 bases and 0 bases, there was a span of 3 bases.

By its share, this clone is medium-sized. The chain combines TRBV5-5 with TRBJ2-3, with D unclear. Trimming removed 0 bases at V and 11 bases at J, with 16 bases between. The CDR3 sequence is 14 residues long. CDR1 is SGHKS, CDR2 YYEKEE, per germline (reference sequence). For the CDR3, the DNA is TGTGCCAGCAGCTTGGCAACCCCTCGGAGCGTGCAGTATTTT. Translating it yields CASSLATPRSVQYF. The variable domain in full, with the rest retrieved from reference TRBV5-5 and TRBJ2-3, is DAGVTQSPTHLIKTRGQQVTLRCSPISGHKSVSWYQQVLGQGPQFIFQYYEKEERGRGNFPDRFSARQFPNYSSELNVNALLLGDSALYLCASSLATPRSVQYFGPGTRLTVL.

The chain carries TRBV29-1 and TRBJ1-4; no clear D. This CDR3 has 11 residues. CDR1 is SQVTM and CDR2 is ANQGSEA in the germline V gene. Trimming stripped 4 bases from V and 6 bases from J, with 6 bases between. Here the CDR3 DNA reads TGCAGCGTTGTACGATATGAAAAACTGTTTTTT. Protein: CSVVRYEKLFF.

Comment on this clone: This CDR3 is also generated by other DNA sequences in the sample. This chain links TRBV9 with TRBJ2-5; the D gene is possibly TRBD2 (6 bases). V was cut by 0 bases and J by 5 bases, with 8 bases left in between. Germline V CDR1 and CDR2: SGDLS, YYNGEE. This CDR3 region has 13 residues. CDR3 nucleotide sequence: TGTGCCAGCAGCGTAGGAGGGAGGGAGACCCAGTACTTC. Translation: CASSVGGRETQYF.

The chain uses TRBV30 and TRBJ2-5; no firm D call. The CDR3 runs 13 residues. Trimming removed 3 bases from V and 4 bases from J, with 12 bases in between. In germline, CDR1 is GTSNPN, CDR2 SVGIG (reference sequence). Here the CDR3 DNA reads TGTGCCTGGAGCGCCGACATAAGAGAGACCCAGTACTTC. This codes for CAWSADIRETQYF.

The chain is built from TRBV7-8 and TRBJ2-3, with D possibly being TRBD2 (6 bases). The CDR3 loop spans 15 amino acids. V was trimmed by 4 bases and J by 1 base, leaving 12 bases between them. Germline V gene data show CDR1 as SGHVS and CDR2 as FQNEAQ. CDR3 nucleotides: TGTGCCAGCAGCTCTCGGGCTAGCGGCACAGATACGCAGTATTTT. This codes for CASSSRASGTDTQYF.

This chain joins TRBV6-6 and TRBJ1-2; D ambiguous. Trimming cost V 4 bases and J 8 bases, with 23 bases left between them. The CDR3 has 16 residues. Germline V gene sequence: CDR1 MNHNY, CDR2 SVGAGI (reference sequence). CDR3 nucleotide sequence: TGTGCCAGCAGTTTGGGTAGTATACCACAAGCGGGAGGCTACACCTTC. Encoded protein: CASSLGSIPQAGGYTF.

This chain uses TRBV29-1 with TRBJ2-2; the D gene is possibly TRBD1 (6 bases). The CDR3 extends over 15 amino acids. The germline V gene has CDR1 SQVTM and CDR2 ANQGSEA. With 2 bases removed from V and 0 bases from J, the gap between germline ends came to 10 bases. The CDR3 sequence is CSVEHRTANTGELFF. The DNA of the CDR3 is TGCAGCGTTGAACACAGGACAGCGAACACCGGGGAGCTGTTTTTT.

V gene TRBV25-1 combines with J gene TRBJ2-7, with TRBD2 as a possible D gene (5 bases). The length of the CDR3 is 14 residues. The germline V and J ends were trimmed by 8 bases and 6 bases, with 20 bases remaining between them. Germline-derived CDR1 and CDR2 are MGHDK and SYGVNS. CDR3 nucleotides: TGTGCCAGCCTGGGAGAGACGTGGTCGTCCGAGCAGTACTTC. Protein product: CASLGETWSSEQYF.

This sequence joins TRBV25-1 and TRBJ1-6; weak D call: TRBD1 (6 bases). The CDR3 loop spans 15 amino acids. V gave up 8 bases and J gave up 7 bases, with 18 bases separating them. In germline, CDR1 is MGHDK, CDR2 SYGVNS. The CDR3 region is CASSPSTGENSPLHF. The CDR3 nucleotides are TGTGCCAGCTCACCCTCGACAGGAGAAAATTCACCCCTCCACTTT.

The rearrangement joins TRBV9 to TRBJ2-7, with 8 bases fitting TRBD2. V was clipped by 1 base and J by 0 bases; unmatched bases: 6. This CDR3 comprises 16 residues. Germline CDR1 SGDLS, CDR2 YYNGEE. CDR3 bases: TGTGCCAGCAGCGTAAGTAGCGGGGCGAGCTCCTACGAGCAGTACTTC. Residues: CASSVSSGASSYEQYF.

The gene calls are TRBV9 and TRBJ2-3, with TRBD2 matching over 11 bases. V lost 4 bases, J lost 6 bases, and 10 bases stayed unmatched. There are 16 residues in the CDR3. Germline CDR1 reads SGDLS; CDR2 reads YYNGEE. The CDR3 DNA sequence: TGTGCCAGCAGCTCCGGACTAGCGGGCCTCGGGGATACGCAGTATTTT. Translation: CASSSGLAGLGDTQYF. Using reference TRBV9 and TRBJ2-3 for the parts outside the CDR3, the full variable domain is DSGVTQTPKHLITATGQRVTLRCSPRSGDLSVYWYQQSLDQGLQFLIQYYNGEERAKGNILERFSAQQFPDLHSELNLSSLELGDSALYFCASSSGLAGLGDTQYFGPGTRLTVL.

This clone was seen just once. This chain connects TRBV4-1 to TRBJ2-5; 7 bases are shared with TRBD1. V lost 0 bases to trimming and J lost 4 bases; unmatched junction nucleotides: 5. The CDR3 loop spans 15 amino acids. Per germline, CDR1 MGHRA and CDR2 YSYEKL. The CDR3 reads CASSQDDRDRETQYF. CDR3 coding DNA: TGCGCCAGCAGCCAAGATGACAGGGATCGAGAGACCCAGTACTTC.

The CDR3 region has the DNA TGTGCCATCAGGCGGACAGGGGACTATAATTCACCCCTCCACTTT. Amino acid sequence: CAIRRTGDYNSPLHF. The chain couples TRBV10-3 to TRBJ1-6; 9 bases are a match to TRBD1. The germline CDR1 and CDR2 sequences are ENHRY and SYGVKD. This CDR3 is built from 15 residues. Trimming removed 6 bases from V and 3 bases from J; junction bases left unmatched: 3.

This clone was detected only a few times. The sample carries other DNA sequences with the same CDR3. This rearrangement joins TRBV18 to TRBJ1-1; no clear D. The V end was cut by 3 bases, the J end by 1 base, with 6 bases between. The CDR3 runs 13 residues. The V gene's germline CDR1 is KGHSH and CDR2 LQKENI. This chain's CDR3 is CASSPQRNTEAFF. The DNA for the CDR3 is TGTGCCAGCTCACCTCAACGGAACACTGAAGCTTTCTTT.

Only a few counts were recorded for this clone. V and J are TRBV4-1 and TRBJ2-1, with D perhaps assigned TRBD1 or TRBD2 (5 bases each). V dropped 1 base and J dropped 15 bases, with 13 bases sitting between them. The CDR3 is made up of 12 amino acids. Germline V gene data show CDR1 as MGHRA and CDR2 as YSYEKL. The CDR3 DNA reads TGCGCCAGCAGCCAAGCCTGGGGGAGCCTGTTCTTC. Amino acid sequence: CASSQAWGSLFF.

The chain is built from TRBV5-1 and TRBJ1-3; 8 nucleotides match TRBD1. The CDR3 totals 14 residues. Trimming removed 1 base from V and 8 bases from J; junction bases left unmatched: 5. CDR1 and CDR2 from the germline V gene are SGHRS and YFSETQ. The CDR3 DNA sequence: TGCGCCAGCAGCTTGTCGCAGGGGGCGGACACCATATATTTT. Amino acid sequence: CASSLSQGADTIYF.

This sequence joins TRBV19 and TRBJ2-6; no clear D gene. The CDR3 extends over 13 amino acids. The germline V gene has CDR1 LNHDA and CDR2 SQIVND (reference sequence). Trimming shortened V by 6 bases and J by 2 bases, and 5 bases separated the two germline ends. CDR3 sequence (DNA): TGTGCCAGTAGCCCGACTGGGGCCAACGTCCTGACTTTC. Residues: CASSPTGANVLTF.

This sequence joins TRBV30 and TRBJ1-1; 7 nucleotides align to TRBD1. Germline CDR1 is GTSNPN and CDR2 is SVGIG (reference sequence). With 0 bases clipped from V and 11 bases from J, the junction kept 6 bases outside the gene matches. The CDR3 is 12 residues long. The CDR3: CAWSVPDRDAFF. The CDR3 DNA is TGTGCCTGGAGTGTACCCGACAGGGATGCTTTCTTT.